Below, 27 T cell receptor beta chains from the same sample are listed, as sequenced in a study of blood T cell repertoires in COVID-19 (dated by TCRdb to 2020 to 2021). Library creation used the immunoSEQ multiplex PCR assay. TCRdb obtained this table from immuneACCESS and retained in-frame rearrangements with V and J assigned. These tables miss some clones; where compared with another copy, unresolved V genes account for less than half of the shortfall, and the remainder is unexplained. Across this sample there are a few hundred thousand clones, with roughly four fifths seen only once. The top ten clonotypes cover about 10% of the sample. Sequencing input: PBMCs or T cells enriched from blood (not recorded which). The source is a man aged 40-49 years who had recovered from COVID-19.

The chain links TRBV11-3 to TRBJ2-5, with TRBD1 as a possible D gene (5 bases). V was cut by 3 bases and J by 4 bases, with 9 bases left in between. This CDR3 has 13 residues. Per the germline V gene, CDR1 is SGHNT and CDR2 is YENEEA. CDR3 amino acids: CASSFSTAETQYF. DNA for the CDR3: TGTGCCAGCAGCTTCTCGACAGCAGAGACCCAGTACTTC.

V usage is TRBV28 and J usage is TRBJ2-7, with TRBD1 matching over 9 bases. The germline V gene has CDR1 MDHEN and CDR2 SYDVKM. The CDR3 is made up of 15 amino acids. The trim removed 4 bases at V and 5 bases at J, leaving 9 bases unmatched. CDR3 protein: CASSSSGTGYDEQYF. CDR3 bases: TGTGCCAGCAGTTCCTCCGGGACAGGGTACGACGAGCAGTACTTC.

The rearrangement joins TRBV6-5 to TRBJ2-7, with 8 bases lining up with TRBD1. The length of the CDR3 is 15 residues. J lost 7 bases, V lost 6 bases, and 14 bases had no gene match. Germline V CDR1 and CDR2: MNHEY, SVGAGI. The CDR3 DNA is TGTGCCAGCAGGGAGGGGACAGGCCGTCTTTGGGAGCAGTACTTC. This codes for CASREGTGRLWEQYF.

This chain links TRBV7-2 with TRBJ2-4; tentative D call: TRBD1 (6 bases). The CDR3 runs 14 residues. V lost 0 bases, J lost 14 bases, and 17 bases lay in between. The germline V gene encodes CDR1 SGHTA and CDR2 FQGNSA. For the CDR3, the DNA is TGTGCCAGCAGCTTAGCGCAGGGGACCCCCCCTAAGTACTTC. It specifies CASSLAQGTPPKYF.

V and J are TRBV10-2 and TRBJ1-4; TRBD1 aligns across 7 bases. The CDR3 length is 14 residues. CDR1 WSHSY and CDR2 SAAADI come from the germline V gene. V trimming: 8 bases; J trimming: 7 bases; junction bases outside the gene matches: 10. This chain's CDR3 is CASRQGIVGEKLFF. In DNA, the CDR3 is TGCGCCAGCCGACAGGGAATAGTGGGTGAAAAACTGTTTTTT.

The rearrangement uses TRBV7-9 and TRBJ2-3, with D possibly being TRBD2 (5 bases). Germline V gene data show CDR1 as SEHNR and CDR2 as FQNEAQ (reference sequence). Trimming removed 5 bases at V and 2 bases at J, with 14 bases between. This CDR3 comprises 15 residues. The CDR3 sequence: CASSPSRGPTDTQYF. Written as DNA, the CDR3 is TGTGCCAGCAGCCCCAGTCGGGGTCCCACAGATACGCAGTATTTT.

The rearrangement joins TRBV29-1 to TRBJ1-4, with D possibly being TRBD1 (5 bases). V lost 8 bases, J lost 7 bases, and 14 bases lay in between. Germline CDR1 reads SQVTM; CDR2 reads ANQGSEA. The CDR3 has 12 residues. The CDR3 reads CSTRGEGEKLFF. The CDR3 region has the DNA TGCAGCACCCGGGGGGAGGGTGAAAAACTGTTTTTT. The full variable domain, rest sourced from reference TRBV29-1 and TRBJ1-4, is SAVISQKPSRDICQRGTSLTIQCQVDSQVTMMFWYRQQPGQSLTLIATANQGSEATYESGFVIDKFPISRPNLTFSTLTVSNMSPEDSSIYLCSTRGEGEKLFFGSGTQLSVL.

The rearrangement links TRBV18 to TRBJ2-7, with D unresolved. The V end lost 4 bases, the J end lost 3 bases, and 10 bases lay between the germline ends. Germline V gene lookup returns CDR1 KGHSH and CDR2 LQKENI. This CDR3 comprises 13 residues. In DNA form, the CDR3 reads TGTGCCAGCTCACTAACAGTCCTCTACGAGCAGTACTTC. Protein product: CASSLTVLYEQYF.

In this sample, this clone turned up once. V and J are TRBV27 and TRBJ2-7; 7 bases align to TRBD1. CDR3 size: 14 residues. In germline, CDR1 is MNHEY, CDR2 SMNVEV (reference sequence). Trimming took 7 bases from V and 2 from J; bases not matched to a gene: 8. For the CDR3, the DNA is TGTGCCAGCAATTTTAGGCAGGGGGCCTACGAGCAGTACTTC. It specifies CASNFRQGAYEQYF.

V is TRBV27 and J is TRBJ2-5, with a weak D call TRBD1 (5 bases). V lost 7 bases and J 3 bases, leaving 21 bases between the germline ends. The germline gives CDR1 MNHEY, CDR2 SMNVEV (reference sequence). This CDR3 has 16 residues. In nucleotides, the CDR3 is TGTGCCAGCACAAAGACCGGTGGTAGGGGAAAAGAGACCCAGTACTTC. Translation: CASTKTGGRGKETQYF.

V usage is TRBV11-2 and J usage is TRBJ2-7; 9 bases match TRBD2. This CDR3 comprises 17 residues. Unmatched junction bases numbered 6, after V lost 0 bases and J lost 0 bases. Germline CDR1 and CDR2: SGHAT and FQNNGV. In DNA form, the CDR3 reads TGTGCCAGCAGCTTAGAGCTAGCGGGGTTAAGCTCCTACGAGCAGTACTTC. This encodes CASSLELAGLSSYEQYF.

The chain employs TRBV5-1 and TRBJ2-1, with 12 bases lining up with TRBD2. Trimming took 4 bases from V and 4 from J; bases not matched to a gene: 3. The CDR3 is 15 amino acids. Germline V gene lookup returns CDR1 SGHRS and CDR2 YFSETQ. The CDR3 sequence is CASSTSGRSYNEQFF. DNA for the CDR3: TGCGCCAGCAGCACTAGCGGGAGGAGTTACAATGAGCAGTTCTTC.

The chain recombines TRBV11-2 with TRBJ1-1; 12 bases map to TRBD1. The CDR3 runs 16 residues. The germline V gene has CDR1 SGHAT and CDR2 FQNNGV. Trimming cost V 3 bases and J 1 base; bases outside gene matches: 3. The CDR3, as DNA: TGTGCCAGCAGCTTCGGGACAGGGGGCAGGAACACTGAAGCTTTCTTT. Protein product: CASSFGTGGRNTEAFF.

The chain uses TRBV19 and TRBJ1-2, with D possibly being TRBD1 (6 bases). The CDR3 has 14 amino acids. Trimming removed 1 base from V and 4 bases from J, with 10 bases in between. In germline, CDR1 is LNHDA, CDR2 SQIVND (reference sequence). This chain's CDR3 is CASSIGGGIYGYTF. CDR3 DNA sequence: TGTGCCAGTAGTATAGGGGGGGGCATCTATGGCTACACCTTC.

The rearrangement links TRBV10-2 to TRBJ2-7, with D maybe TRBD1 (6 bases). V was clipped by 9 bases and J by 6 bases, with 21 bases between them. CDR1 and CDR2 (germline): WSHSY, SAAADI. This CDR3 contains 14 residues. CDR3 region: CASRGSAVYGEQYF. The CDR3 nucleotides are TGCGCCAGTAGGGGGTCAGCGGTCTACGGCGAGCAGTACTTC.

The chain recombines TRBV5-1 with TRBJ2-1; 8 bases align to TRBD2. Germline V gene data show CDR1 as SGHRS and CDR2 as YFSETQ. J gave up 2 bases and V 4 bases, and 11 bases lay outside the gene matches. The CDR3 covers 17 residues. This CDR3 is CASSVEPTSATYNEQFF. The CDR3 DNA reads TGCGCCAGCAGCGTGGAACCGACTAGCGCTACCTACAATGAGCAGTTCTTC.

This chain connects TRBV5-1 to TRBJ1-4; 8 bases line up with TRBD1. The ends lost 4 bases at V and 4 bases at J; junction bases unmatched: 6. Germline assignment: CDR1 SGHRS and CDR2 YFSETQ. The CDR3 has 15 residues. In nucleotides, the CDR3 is TGCGCCAGCAGCACCCGGACAGGGTTTAATGAAAAACTGTTTTTT. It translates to CASSTRTGFNEKLFF.

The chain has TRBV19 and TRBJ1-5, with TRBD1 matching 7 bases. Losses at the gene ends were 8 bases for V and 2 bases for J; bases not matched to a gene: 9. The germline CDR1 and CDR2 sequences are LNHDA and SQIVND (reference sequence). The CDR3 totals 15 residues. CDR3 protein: CASFLSGTGNQPQHF. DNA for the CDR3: TGTGCCAGTTTTCTTAGCGGGACAGGCAATCAGCCCCAGCATTTT.

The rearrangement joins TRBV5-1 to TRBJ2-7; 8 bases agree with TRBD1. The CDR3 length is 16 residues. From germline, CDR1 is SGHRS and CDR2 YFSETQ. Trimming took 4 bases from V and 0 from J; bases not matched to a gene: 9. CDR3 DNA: TGCGCCAGCAGCCCAGGGACAGGAATAAGCTCCTACGAGCAGTACTTC. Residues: CASSPGTGISSYEQYF.

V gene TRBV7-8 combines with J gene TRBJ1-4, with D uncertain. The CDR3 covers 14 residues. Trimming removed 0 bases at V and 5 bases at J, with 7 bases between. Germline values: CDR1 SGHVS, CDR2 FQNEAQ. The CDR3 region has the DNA TGTGCCAGCAGCTTAGCGAACATCAATGAAAAACTGTTTTTT. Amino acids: CASSLANINEKLFF.

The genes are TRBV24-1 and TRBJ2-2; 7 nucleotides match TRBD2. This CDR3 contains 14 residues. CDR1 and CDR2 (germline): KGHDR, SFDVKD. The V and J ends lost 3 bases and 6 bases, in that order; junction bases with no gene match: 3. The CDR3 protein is CATSDPAGAGELFF. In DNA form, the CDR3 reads TGTGCCACCAGTGATCCCGCGGGGGCCGGGGAGCTGTTTTTT.

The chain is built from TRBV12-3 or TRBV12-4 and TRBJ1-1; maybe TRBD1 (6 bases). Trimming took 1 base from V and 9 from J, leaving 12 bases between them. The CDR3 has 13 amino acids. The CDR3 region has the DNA TGTGCCAGCAGTTTAGACAGGGACAAAAAAGCTTTCTTT. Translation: CASSLDRDKKAFF.

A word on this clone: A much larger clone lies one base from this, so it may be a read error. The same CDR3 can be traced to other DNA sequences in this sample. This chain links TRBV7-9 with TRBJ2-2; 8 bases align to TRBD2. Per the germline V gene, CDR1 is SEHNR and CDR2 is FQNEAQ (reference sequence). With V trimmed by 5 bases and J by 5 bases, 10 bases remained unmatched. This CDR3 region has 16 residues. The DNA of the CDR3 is TGTGCCAGCAGCGGTGCCGGGACTAGTGGTACCGGGGAGCTGTTTTTT. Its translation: CASSGAGTSGTGELFF.

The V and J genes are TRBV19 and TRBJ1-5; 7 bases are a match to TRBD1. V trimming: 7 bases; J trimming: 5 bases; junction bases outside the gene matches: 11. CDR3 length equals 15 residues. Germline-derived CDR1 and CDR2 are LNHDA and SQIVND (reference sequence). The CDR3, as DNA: TGTGCCAGTAACCACAGGGGCGCTGGTTATCAGCCCCAGCATTTT. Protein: CASNHRGAGYQPQHF. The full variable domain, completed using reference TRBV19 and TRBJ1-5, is DGGITQSPKYLFRKEGQNVTLSCEQNLNHDAMYWYRQDPGQGLRLIYYSQIVNDFQKGDIAEGYSVSREKKESFPLTVTSAQKNPTAFYLCASNHRGAGYQPQHFGDGTRLSIL.

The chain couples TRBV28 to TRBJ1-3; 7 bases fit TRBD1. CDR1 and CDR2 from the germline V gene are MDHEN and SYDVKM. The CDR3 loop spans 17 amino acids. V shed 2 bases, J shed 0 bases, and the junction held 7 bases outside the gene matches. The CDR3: CASSLLTGASSGNTIYF. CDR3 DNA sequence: TGTGCCAGCAGTTTACTTACAGGGGCAAGCTCTGGAAACACCATATATTTT. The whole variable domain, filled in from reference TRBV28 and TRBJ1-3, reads DVKVTQSSRYLVKRTGEKVFLECVQDMDHENMFWYRQDPGLGLRLIYFSYDVKMKEKGDIPEGYSVSREKKERFSLILESASTNQTSMYLCASSLLTGASSGNTIYFGEGSWLTVV.

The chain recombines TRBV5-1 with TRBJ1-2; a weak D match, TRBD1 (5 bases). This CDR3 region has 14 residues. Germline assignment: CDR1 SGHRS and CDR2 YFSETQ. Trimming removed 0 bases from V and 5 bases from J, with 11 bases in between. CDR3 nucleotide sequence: TGCGCCAGCAGCTTGGCCAGGGATTATTATGGCTACACCTTC. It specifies CASSLARDYYGYTF.

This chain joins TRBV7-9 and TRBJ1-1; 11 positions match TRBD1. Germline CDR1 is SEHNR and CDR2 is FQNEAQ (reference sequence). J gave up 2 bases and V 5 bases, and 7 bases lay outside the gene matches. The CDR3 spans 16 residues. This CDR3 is CASSNRDRGYNTEAFF. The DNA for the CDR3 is TGTGCCAGCAGCAACCGGGACAGGGGGTATAACACTGAAGCTTTCTTT.